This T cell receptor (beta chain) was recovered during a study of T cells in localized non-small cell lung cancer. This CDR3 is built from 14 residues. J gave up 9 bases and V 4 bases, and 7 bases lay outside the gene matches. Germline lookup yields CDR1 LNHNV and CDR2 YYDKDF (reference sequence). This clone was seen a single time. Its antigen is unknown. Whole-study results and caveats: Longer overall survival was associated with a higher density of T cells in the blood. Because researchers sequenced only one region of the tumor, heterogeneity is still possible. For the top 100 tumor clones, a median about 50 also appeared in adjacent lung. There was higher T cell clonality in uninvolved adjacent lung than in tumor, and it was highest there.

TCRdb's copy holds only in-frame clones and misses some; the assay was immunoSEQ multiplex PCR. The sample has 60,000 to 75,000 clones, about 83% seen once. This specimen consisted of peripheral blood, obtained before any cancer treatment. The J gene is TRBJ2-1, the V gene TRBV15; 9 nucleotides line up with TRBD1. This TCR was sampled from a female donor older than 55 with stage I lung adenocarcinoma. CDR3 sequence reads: CATSTGQGSAEQFF. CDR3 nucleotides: TGTGCCACCAGCACCGGACAGGGGAGTGCTGAGCAGTTCTTC.